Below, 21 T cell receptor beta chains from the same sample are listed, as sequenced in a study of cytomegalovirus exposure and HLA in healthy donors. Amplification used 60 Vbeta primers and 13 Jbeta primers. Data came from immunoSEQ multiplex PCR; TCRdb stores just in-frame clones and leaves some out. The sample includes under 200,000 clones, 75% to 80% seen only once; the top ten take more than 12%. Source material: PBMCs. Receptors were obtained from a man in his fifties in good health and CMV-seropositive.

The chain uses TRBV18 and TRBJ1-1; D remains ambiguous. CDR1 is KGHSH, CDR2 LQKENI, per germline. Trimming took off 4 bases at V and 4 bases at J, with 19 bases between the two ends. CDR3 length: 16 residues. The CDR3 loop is CASSLKVLSRGTEAFF. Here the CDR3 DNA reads TGTGCCAGCTCACTAAAAGTCCTGTCTCGAGGCACTGAAGCTTTCTTT.

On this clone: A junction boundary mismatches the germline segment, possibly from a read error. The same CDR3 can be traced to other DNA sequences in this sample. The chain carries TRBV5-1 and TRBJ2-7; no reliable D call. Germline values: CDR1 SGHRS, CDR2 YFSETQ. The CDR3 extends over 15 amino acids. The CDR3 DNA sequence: TGCGCCAGCAGCTTAGAACGGTATAGCTCCTACGAGCAATACTTC. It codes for CASSLERYSSYEQYF.

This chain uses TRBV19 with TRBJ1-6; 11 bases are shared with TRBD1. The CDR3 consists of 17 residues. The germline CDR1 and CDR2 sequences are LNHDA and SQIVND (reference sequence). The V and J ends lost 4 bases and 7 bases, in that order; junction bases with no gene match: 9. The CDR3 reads CASSSWTGGRGNSPLHF. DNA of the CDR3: TGTGCCAGTAGTAGCTGGACAGGGGGCCGAGGGAATTCACCCCTCCACTTT.

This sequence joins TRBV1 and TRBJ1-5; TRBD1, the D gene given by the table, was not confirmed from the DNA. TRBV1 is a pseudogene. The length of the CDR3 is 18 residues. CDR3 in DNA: TGCACCAGCAGCCACTCCCCTACAGGGGCGAACCAAAATCAGCCCCAGCATTTT. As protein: CTSSHSPTGANQNQPQHF.

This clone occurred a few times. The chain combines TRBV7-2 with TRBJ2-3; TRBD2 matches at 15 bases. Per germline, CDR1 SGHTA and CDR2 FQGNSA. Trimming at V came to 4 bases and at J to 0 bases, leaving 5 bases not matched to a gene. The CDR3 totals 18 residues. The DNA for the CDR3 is TGTGCCAGCAGCTGGACTAGCGGGGGGGTGATGAGCACAGATACGCAGTATTTT. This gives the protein CASSWTSGGVMSTDTQYF.

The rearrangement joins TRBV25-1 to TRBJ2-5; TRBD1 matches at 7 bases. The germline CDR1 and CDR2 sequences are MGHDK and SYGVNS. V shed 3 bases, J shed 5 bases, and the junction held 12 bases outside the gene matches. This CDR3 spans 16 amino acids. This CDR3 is CASSDSGRGLWETQYF. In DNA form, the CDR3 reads TGTGCCAGCAGTGATTCGGGCAGGGGGTTATGGGAGACCCAGTACTTC.

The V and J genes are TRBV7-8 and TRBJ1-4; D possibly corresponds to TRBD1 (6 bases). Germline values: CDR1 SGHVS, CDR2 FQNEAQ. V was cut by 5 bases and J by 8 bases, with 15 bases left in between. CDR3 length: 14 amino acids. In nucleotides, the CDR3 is TGTGCCAGCAGCCCACAGGGACGGTTGGAAAAACTGTTTTTT. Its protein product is CASSPQGRLEKLFF.

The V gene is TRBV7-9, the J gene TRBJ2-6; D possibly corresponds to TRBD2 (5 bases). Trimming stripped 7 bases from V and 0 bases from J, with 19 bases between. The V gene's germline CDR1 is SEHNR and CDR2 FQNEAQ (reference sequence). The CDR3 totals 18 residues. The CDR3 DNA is TGTGCCAGCATCGGAGGCGGACCCAGCGCCTCTGGGGCCAACGTCCTGACTTTC. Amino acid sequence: CASIGGGPSASGANVLTF.

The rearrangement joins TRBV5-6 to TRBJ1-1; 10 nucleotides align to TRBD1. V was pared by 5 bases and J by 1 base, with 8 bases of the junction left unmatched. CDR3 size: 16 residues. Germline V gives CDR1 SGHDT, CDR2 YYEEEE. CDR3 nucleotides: TGTGCCAGCAGGGAGGGACAGGGGCGGCGGAACACTGAAGCTTTCTTT. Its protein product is CASREGQGRRNTEAFF.

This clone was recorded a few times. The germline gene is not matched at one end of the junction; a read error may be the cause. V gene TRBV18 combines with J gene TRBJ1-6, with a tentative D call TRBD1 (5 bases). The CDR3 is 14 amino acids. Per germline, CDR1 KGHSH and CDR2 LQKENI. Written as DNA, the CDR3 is TGTGCCAGCTCACCTGATCAGGGTAATCCACCCCTCCACTTT. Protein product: CASSPDQGNPPLHF.

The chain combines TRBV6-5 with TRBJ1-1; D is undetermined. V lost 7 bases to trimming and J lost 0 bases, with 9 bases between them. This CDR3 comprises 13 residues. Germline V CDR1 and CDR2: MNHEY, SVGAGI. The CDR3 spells CASKAAVNTEAFF. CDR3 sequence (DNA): TGTGCCAGCAAAGCGGCGGTGAACACTGAAGCTTTCTTT.

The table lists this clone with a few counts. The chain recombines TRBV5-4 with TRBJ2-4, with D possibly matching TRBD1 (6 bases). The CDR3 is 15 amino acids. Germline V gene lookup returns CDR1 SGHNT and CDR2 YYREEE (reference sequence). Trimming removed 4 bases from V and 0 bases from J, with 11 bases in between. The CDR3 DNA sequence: TGTGCCAGCAGCACAGGACAGCCAGCCAAAAACATTCAGTACTTC. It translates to CASSTGQPAKNIQYF. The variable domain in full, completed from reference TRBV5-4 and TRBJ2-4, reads ETGVTQSPTHLIKTRGQQVTLRCSSQSGHNTVSWYQQALGQGPQFIFQYYREEENGRGNFPPRFSGLQFPNYSSELNVNALELDDSALYLCASSTGQPAKNIQYFGAGTRLSVL.

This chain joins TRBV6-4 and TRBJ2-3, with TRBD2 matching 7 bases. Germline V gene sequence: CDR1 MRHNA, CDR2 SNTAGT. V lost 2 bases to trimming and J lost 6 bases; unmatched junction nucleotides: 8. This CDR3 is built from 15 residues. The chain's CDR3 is CASSDRAGQYDTQYF. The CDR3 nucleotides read TGTGCCAGCAGTGACCGAGCGGGGCAGTATGATACGCAGTATTTT.

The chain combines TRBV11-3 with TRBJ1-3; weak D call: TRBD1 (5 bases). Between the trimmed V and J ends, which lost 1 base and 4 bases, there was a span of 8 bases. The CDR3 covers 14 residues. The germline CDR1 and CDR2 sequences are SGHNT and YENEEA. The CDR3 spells CASSLGGSGNTIYF. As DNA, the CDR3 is TGTGCCAGCAGCTTAGGGGGCAGCGGAAACACCATATATTTT.

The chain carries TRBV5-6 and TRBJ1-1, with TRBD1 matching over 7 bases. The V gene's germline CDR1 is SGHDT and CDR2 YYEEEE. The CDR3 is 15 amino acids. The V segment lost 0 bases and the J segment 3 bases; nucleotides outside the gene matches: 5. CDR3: CASSLVPTGDTEAFF. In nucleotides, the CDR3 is TGTGCCAGCAGCTTGGTGCCCACAGGGGACACTGAAGCTTTCTTT. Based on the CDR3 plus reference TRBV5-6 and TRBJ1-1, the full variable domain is DAGVTQSPTHLIKTRGQQVTLRCSPKSGHDTVSWYQQALGQGPQFIFQYYEEEERQRGNFPDRFSGHQFPNYSSELNVNALLLGDSALYLCASSLVPTGDTEAFFGQGTRLTVV.

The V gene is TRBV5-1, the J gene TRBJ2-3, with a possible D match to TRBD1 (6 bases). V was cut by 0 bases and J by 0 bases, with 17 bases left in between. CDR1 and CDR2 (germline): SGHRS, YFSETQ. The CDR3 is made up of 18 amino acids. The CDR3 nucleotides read TGCGCCAGCAGCTTGGTTCTCGGGTTGACAGGAAGCACAGATACGCAGTATTTT. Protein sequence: CASSLVLGLTGSTDTQYF. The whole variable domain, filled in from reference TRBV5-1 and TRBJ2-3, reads KAGVTQTPRYLIKTRGQQVTLSCSPISGHRSVSWYQQTPGQGLQFLFEYFSETQRNKGNFPGRFSGRQFSNSRSEMNVSTLELGDSALYLCASSLVLGLTGSTDTQYFGPGTRLTVL.

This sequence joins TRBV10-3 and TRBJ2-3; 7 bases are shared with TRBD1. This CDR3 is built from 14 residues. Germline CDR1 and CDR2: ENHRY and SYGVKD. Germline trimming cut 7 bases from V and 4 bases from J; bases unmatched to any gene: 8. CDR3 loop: CAITVGGAPDTQYF. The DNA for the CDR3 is TGTGCCATCACGGTAGGGGGCGCCCCAGATACGCAGTATTTT.

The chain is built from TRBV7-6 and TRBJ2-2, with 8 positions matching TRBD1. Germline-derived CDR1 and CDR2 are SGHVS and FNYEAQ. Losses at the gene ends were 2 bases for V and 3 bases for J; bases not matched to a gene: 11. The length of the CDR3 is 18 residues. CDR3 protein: CASSLTGGIPWDTGELFF. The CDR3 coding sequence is TGTGCCAGCAGCTTAACAGGGGGGATCCCGTGGGACACCGGGGAGCTGTTTTTT.

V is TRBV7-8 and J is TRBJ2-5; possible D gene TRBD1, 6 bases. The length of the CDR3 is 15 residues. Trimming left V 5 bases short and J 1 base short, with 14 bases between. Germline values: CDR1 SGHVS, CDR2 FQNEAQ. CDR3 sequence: CASSIHRVPQETQYF. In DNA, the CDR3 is TGTGCCAGCAGCATACACAGGGTACCCCAAGAGACCCAGTACTTC.

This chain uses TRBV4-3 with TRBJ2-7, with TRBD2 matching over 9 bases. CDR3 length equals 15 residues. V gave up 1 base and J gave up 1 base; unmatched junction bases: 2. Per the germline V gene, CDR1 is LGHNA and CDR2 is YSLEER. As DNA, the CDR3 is TGCGCCAGCAGCCAAGGACTAGCGGTTTCCTACGAGCAGTACTTC. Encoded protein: CASSQGLAVSYEQYF.

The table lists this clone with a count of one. CDR3 coding DNA: TGCGCCAGCAGCCGAACCCGGGACAGTCACAATGAGCAGTTCTTC. It specifies CASSRTRDSHNEQFF. The J gene is TRBJ2-1, the V gene TRBV4-1; TRBD1 matches at 7 bases. Germline CDR1 is MGHRA and CDR2 is YSYEKL. V shed 4 bases and J 5 bases; nucleotides not matched to a gene: 8. The CDR3 is 15 residues long.